These T cell receptor beta chains were read from a single sample in a study of blood T cell repertoires in COVID-19. Assay used: immunoSEQ multiplex PCR; TCRdb lists only in-frame clones, some missing. The sample lists 100,000 to 120,000 clones; less than 85% were seen once. The sequenced sample was peripheral blood. The receptors come from a human donor in a cohort sampled during active COVID-19. The conserved cysteine and the conserved F or W are not part of the CDR3 here. The order of the fields is clone size, J gene, D gene, V gene, CDR3 protein. A D gene is named only where the DNA matches it firmly. Clone size is given for some rows only: seen once, a few or many times, or a class if the clone is expanded.

>few|TRBJ2-6|TRBD1|TRBV7-9
ASSPTGGSGANVLT
>.|TRBJ1-1|TRBD1|TRBV29-1
SVGQGDTEAF
>.|TRBJ2-1|TRBD2|TRBV7-6
ASSSAGGQDEQF
>.|TRBJ1-1|TRBD1|TRBV5-6
ASSLWGQGVTEAF
>once|TRBJ1-2|TRBD1|TRBV4-1
ASSQVGQDSFYGYT
>.|TRBJ1-1|TRBD1|TRBV6-1
ASSDPGQVNTEAF
>.|TRBJ1-2|.|TRBV27
ASTQSGGADYGYT
>.|TRBJ2-3|.|TRBV3-1/TRBV3-2
ASSQGRSLDTQY
>.|TRBJ1-2|.|TRBV6-5
ASSYSRFTNYGYT
>.|TRBJ2-1|.|TRBV5-1
ASTRQGPYNEQF
>once|TRBJ2-7|.|TRBV28
ASSHRDFSYEQY
>.|TRBJ1-5|.|TRBV5-1
ASSLGTGDQPQH
>.|TRBJ2-7|.|TRBV20-1
SASRVLEAYEQY
>once|TRBJ2-7|.|TRBV6-5
ASSPMRGSEQY
>once|TRBJ2-7|.|TRBV4-1
ASSQELSYGGSTYEQY
>.|TRBJ2-1|TRBD2|TRBV7-9
ASSLASGSSYNEQF
>.|TRBJ2-1|TRBD1|TRBV6-6
ASHQGAYNEQF
>.|TRBJ1-6|.|TRBV27
ASSLSWSGYNSPLH
>.|TRBJ1-2|.|TRBV12-3/TRBV12-4
ASSFNDYGYT
>.|TRBJ2-1|.|TRBV4-1
ASSQGGNSYNEQF
>.|TRBJ2-4|TRBD1|TRBV2
ASNLDRVNLAAKNIQY
>.|TRBJ2-3|TRBD2|TRBV2
ASNPLAGLTDTQY
>few|TRBJ2-7|.|TRBV27
ASRDLTSYEQY
>.|TRBJ1-2|.|TRBV4-1
ASSQGGGYGYT
>.|TRBJ2-5|.|TRBV15
ATSRAIQETQY
>once|TRBJ1-2|.|TRBV19
ASTPLDFGYGYT
>.|TRBJ2-1|TRBD2|TRBV10-3
ATLGTSGASREQF
>once|TRBJ2-3|.|TRBV10-3
AISESSGIKADTQY
>.|TRBJ1-5|.|TRBV25-1
AGSEGTGGQPQH
>.|TRBJ2-7|TRBD1|TRBV7-9
ASSLATGTLMEQY
>.|TRBJ1-6|TRBD1|TRBV11-2
ASSNRGRDTYSPLH
>.|TRBJ1-5|.|TRBV6-6
ASTASRGSNQPQH
>.|TRBJ2-7|TRBD2|TRBV3-1/TRBV3-2
ASSQENGGGPTYEQY
>.|TRBJ2-3|.|TRBV6-2/TRBV6-3
ASSLQKTDTQY
>.|TRBJ2-7|TRBD1|TRBV3-1/TRBV3-2
ASSQGGQGALEQY
>.|TRBJ2-7|TRBD1|TRBV7-2
ASSLAGTGFGEQY
>.|TRBJ2-7|TRBD2|TRBV29-1
SVEGLAGGGPYEQY
>few|TRBJ2-3|TRBD1|TRBV7-8
ASSLAGTGGLGDTQY
>few|TRBJ1-5|.|TRBV15
ATSREGQISAQPQH
>.|TRBJ2-5|TRBD1|TRBV5-1
ASSLAVTGGETQY
>.|TRBJ1-2|.|TRBV11-2
ASSARTGPGYT
>.|TRBJ1-5|TRBD1|TRBV7-2
ASSPTGVGNQPQH
>.|TRBJ1-5|.|TRBV15
ATSWDKDQPQH
>.|TRBJ1-3|.|TRBV18
ASSPLGQSSGNTIY
>.|TRBJ2-7|.|TRBV19
ASMGLSYEQY
>.|TRBJ1-4|TRBD1|TRBV9
ASSGQTGGFEKLF
>.|TRBJ2-7|.|TRBV5-4
ASSLGSVYEQY